Detailed here is one TCR beta chain. The source of the sample is a study of Ad26.COV2.S vaccination and SARS-CoV-2 variants. Germline V CDR1 and CDR2: SGHKS, YYEKEE (reference sequence). Trimming took off 4 bases at V and 6 bases at J, with 6 bases between the two ends. The CDR3 runs 11 residues. Treatment given: about 20 received Ad26.COV2.S at low or high dose, single or two shots; several received placebo; per-sample allocation not given. Sampling occurred on day 63 after the first vaccine or placebo injection. The administered vaccine (an Ad26 vector) expressed Wuhan-strain SARS-CoV-2 spike. Here immunoSEQ multiplex PCR was the method, and the copy in TCRdb shows in-frame clones only, minus some. The sample contains approximately 350,000 clones, about four fifths of which appear only once.

Material: peripheral blood, obtained in a trial of Ad26.COV2.S vaccine versus placebo. V usage is TRBV5-5 and J usage is TRBJ2-3; D is uncertain. The receptor's source is a person aged 18 to 59 who received the Ad26.COV2.S COVID-19 vaccine or a placebo. The chain's CDR3 is CASSIEDTQYF. In DNA form, the CDR3 reads TGTGCCAGCAGCATAGAGGATACGCAGTATTTT.